The 27 T cell receptor beta chains in this list originate from one sample, sequenced in a study of naive and memory T cell subsets. An equimolar mix of two oligonucleotides served as the beta constant-region primer for TRBC1 and TRBC2. One entry per CDR3 protein results from TCRdb running MiXCR on the UMI-ligation and nested PCR reads. The table has around 160,000 distinct CDR3 sequences, around 15% seen once. The specimen sequenced was naive CD4+ T cells from blood. The receptor set was obtained from a human donor in good health.

This chain joins TRBV11-2 and TRBJ2-7; 10 nucleotides align to TRBD1. Trimming cost V 0 bases and J 5 bases; bases outside gene matches: 4. Germline CDR1 SGHAT, CDR2 FQNNGV. There are 15 residues in the CDR3. The DNA of the CDR3 is TGTGCCAGCAGCTTAGATGGGACAGGGGACCACGAGCAGTACTTC. Amino acids: CASSLDGTGDHEQYF.

This clonotype was counted ten times or more. This chain uses TRBV4-1 with TRBJ2-7; TRBD1 might be the D (5 bases). CDR1 is MGHRA, CDR2 YSYEKL, per germline. V gave up 1 base and J gave up 4 bases, with 17 bases separating them. CDR3 length equals 16 residues. The CDR3 sequence: CASSQGHGARGYEQYF. Written as DNA, the CDR3 is TGCGCCAGCAGCCAAGGCCATGGGGCTCGAGGTTACGAGCAGTACTTC.

The gene calls are TRBV7-3 and TRBJ2-3; 11 nucleotides line up with TRBD2. V lost 5 bases to trimming and J lost 4 bases; unmatched junction nucleotides: 11. The CDR3 is 17 amino acids. The V gene's germline CDR1 is SGHTA and CDR2 FQGTGA. The CDR3 DNA reads as TGTGCCAGCAGCCCCAGCCTCCTAGCGGGAGGTTCAGATACGCAGTATTTT. Its protein product is CASSPSLLAGGSDTQYF.

This clonotype was recorded at least ten times. The V call is TRBV12-3 or TRBV12-4, the J call TRBJ2-5; the D gene is possibly TRBD2 (5 bases). This CDR3 has 17 amino acids. Trimming took off 0 bases at V and 3 bases at J, with 17 bases between the two ends. The CDR3 nucleotides read TGTGCCAGCAGTTTAGCGCGGCTAGCCTATGGCAAAGAGACCCAGTACTTC. It specifies CASSLARLAYGKETQYF.

This clonotype came up many times. This sequence joins TRBV14 and TRBJ2-5; D possibly uses TRBD1 or TRBD2 (5 bases each). V dropped 4 bases and J dropped 2 bases, with 14 bases sitting between them. The CDR3 covers 15 residues. The germline gives CDR1 SGHDN, CDR2 FVKESK. The CDR3 loop reads CASSPYAGAQETQYF. CDR3 nucleotides: TGTGCCAGCAGCCCATACGCCGGGGCTCAAGAGACCCAGTACTTC.

In this sample, this clonotype turned up a few times. The chain employs TRBV11-1 and TRBJ2-7; 9 bases agree with TRBD1. The CDR3 loop spans 15 amino acids. V dropped 5 bases and J dropped 2; count of bases not matched to a gene: 7. Germline V gene lookup returns CDR1 SGHAT and CDR2 FQDESV (reference sequence). CDR3 sequence reads: CASSPQTGGAYEQYF. The CDR3 region has the DNA TGTGCCAGCAGCCCTCAGACAGGGGGGGCCTACGAGCAGTACTTC.

This clonotype turned up a few times. V and J are TRBV5-4 and TRBJ2-1; D possibly corresponds to TRBD2 (5 bases). V lost 1 base, J lost 5 bases, and 7 bases lay in between. Germline CDR1 reads SGHNT; CDR2 reads YYREEE (reference sequence). The CDR3 covers 13 residues. DNA of the CDR3: TGTGCCAGCAGCTTGATGGGAGACAATGAGCAGTTCTTC. Translated: CASSLMGDNEQFF.

Many counts were recorded for this clonotype. V is TRBV7-8 and J is TRBJ2-5, with TRBD2 matching over 9 bases. This CDR3 contains 16 residues. J gave up 1 base and V 1 base, and 4 bases lay outside the gene matches. Germline assignment: CDR1 SGHVS and CDR2 FQNEAQ. CDR3 in amino acids: CASSLGLAGFQETQYF. The CDR3 DNA reads as TGTGCCAGCAGCTTAGGGCTAGCGGGATTCCAAGAGACCCAGTACTTC.

The rearrangement uses TRBV20-1 and TRBJ2-7; 7 bases are a match to TRBD1. The CDR3 contains 18 residues. J lost 3 bases, V lost 1 base, and 18 bases had no gene match. Germline values: CDR1 DFQATT, CDR2 SNEGSKA (reference sequence). Here the CDR3 reads CSARGVSIIQGTDYEQYF. The CDR3 region has the DNA TGCAGTGCTAGAGGGGTCTCGATTATACAGGGGACAGACTACGAGCAGTACTTC.

A few counts support this clonotype. V is TRBV7-8 and J is TRBJ2-1, with D unresolved. The CDR3 spans 13 residues. Germline CDR1 reads SGHVS; CDR2 reads FQNEAQ. V dropped 1 base and J dropped 6 bases, with 7 bases sitting between them. The CDR3 reads CASSLGGVNEQFF. In DNA, the CDR3 is TGTGCCAGCAGCTTAGGGGGTGTCAATGAGCAGTTCTTC.

This clonotype was counted only a few times. The DNA of the CDR3 is TGTGCCAGCAGCTTTATGGACAGCCGAGGTAACACCGGGGAGCTGTTTTTT. Its translation: CASSFMDSRGNTGELFF. The genes are TRBV5-6 and TRBJ2-2, with a possible D match to TRBD1 (6 bases). Germline CDR1 is SGHDT and CDR2 is YYEEEE. Trimming shortened V by 2 bases and J by 2 bases, and 16 bases separated the two germline ends. The CDR3 sequence is 17 residues long.

This clonotype was counted between two and nine times. The genes are TRBV7-9 and TRBJ1-6; 8 bases map to TRBD1. This CDR3 region has 15 residues. V was clipped by 5 bases and J by 10 bases; unmatched bases: 10. Looked up from germline, CDR1 is SEHNR and CDR2 is FQNEAQ (reference sequence). CDR3 loop: CASSADRVFYSPLHF. The CDR3 nucleotides read TGTGCCAGCAGCGCGGACAGGGTTTTCTACTCACCCCTCCACTTT. The full variable domain, its missing parts supplied by reference TRBV7-9 and TRBJ1-6, is DTGVSQNPRHKITKRGQNVTFRCDPISEHNRLYWYRQTLGQGPEFLTYFQNEAQLEKSRLLSDRFSAERPKGSFSTLEIQRTEQGDSAMYLCASSADRVFYSPLHFGNGTRLTVT.

The chain combines TRBV3-1 with TRBJ2-5; 8 bases match TRBD1. The CDR3 has 15 residues. Unmatched junction bases numbered 5, after V lost 5 bases and J lost 0 bases. Per germline, CDR1 LGHDT and CDR2 YNNKEL (reference sequence). For the CDR3, the DNA is TGTGCCAGCAGCTTTAGGGACAGGCACCAAGAGACCCAGTACTTC. Translation gives CASSFRDRHQETQYF.

This clonotype showed up just a few times. This sequence joins TRBV20-1 and TRBJ2-3, with 9 bases identical to TRBD2. CDR1 is DFQATT, CDR2 SNEGSKA, per germline (reference sequence). The CDR3 consists of 16 residues. V lost 3 bases to trimming and J lost 0 bases; unmatched junction nucleotides: 7. CDR3 DNA sequence: TGCAGTGCTAGTGATAGCGGGAGTGGAAGCACAGATACGCAGTATTTT. Translation gives CSASDSGSGSTDTQYF.

This chain connects TRBV18 to TRBJ1-1; D not resolved. The ends were cut back, 6 bases at V and 2 bases at J, with 10 bases in the middle. This CDR3 contains 13 residues. Germline lookup yields CDR1 KGHSH and CDR2 LQKENI. CDR3 in DNA: TGTGCCAGCTCCCCAGCAGGCAACACTGAAGCTTTCTTT. As protein: CASSPAGNTEAFF.

This clonotype turned up a few times. The chain carries TRBV6-5 and TRBJ1-1; D is unclear. Germline-derived CDR1 and CDR2 are MNHEY and SVGAGI. The CDR3 has 13 residues. V shed 9 bases and J shed 5 bases, with 16 bases lying between them. The chain's CDR3 is CASRLELTTEAFF. The CDR3 region has the DNA TGTGCCAGTAGACTAGAGCTAACGACTGAAGCTTTCTTT.

This clonotype turned up a few times. This chain joins TRBV4-1 and TRBJ2-7; perhaps TRBD2 as D (5 bases). The CDR3 consists of 15 residues. Per the germline V gene, CDR1 is MGHRA and CDR2 is YSYEKL. Trimming stripped 1 base from V and 0 bases from J, with 10 bases between. The CDR3 protein is CASSQVGESSYEQYF. The CDR3 coding sequence is TGCGCCAGCAGCCAAGTTGGGGAGAGCTCCTACGAGCAGTACTTC.

The rearrangement joins TRBV7-2 to TRBJ2-1; 11 nucleotides align to TRBD1. Trimming took 4 bases from V and 3 from J; bases not matched to a gene: 5. Per the germline V gene, CDR1 is SGHTA and CDR2 is FQGNSA. The CDR3 totals 16 residues. For the CDR3, the DNA is TGTGCCAGCAGCTACCGGACAGGGGGCGGCTACAATGAGCAGTTCTTC. Its protein product is CASSYRTGGGYNEQFF.

The V and J genes are TRBV7-2 and TRBJ1-1, with D possibly matching TRBD1 (5 bases). This CDR3 is built from 15 residues. Trimming removed 2 bases at V and 1 base at J, with 11 bases between. Germline assignment: CDR1 SGHTA and CDR2 FQGNSA. CDR3 coding DNA: TGTGCCAGCAGCTTATTAGGGACCTCGAACACTGAAGCTTTCTTT. Its protein product is CASSLLGTSNTEAFF.

This clonotype has a handful of counts. The V gene is TRBV6-5, the J gene TRBJ2-5, with 9 bases aligning to TRBD1. The CDR3 has 12 amino acids. CDR1 is MNHEY and CDR2 is SVGAGI in the germline V gene. J gave up 6 bases and V 7 bases, and 3 bases lay outside the gene matches. The CDR3 bases are TGTGCCAGCACCGGGACAGGGAAGACCCAGTACTTC. It encodes CASTGTGKTQYF.

This clonotype has only a few counts. V gene TRBV28 combines with J gene TRBJ2-4, with TRBD1 matching over 7 bases. The length of the CDR3 is 15 residues. Trimming at V came to 6 bases and at J to 0 bases, leaving 5 bases not matched to a gene. CDR1 and CDR2 from the germline V gene are MDHEN and SYDVKM. The CDR3 loop is CASSHGTEAKNIQYF. In DNA, the CDR3 is TGTGCCAGCAGCCACGGGACAGAAGCCAAAAACATTCAGTACTTC.

The gene calls are TRBV5-1 and TRBJ1-5, with a possible D match to TRBD1 (6 bases). CDR1 and CDR2 (germline): SGHRS, YFSETQ. CDR3 length: 16 residues. Trimming cost V 0 bases and J 1 base, with 11 bases left between them. In nucleotides, the CDR3 is TGCGCCAGCAGCTTGGTTCCGGGGGCGAGCAATCAGCCCCAGCATTTT. It yields the protein CASSLVPGASNQPQHF.

The chain has TRBV27 and TRBJ2-3, with no clear D. The germline V and J ends were trimmed by 0 bases and 1 base, with 5 bases remaining between them. The germline CDR1 and CDR2 sequences are MNHEY and SMNVEV (reference sequence). CDR3 size: 14 residues. Written as DNA, the CDR3 is TGTGCCAGCAGTTTATCCTGGGGCACAGATACGCAGTATTTT. It encodes CASSLSWGTDTQYF.

The chain recombines TRBV7-8 with TRBJ2-2, with 7 bases fitting TRBD1. This CDR3 has 16 amino acids. V was clipped by 8 bases and J by 0 bases; unmatched bases: 9. Germline lookup yields CDR1 SGHVS and CDR2 FQNEAQ. The CDR3 nucleotides are TGTGCCAGCCGGATCGTAACAGGGGCGAACACCGGGGAGCTGTTTTTT. Its protein product is CASRIVTGANTGELFF.

This clonotype occurred a few times. V and J are TRBV5-1 and TRBJ2-1, with D hard to call. The CDR3 spans 17 residues. Trimming left V 0 bases short and J 10 bases short, with 23 bases between. Per the germline V gene, CDR1 is SGHRS and CDR2 is YFSETQ. The CDR3 reads CASSLANSLGSLNEQFF. DNA of the CDR3: TGCGCCAGCAGCTTGGCTAACTCTCTCGGCTCTTTGAACGAGCAGTTCTTC.

This clonotype came up many times. V gene TRBV10-3 combines with J gene TRBJ2-3, with D perhaps matching TRBD1 or TRBD2 (6 bases each). The V and J ends lost 8 bases and 5 bases respectively, with 14 bases between them. The CDR3 is 13 amino acids. Germline assignment: CDR1 ENHRY and CDR2 SYGVKD. The CDR3 reads CAIARGAGDTQYF. The CDR3, as DNA: TGTGCCATCGCAAGGGGGGCAGGAGATACGCAGTATTTT.

The rearrangement links TRBV24-1 to TRBJ2-6, with D uncertain. The CDR3 spans 15 residues. Germline lookup yields CDR1 KGHDR and CDR2 SFDVKD. Trimming took 1 base from V and 0 from J, leaving 3 bases between them. The DNA for the CDR3 is TGTGCCACCAGTGATTTAGGCTCTGGGGCCAACGTCCTGACTTTC. Translation gives CATSDLGSGANVLTF.